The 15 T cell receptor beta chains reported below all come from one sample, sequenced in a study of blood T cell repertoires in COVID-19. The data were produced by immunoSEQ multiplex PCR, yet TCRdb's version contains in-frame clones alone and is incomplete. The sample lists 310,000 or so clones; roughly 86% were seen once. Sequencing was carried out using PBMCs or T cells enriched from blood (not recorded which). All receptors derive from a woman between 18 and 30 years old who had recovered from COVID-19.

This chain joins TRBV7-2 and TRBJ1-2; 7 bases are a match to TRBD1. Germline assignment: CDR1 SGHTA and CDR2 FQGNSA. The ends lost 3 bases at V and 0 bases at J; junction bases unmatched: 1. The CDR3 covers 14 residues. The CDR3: CASSFGQANYGYTF. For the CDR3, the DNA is TGTGCCAGCAGCTTCGGACAGGCTAACTATGGCTACACCTTC. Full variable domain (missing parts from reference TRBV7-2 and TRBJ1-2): GAGVSQSPSNKVTEKGKDVELRCDPISGHTALYWYRQSLGQGLEFLIYFQGNSAPDKSGLPSDRFSAERTGGSVSTLTIQRTQQEDSAVYLCASSFGQANYGYTFGSGTRLTVV.

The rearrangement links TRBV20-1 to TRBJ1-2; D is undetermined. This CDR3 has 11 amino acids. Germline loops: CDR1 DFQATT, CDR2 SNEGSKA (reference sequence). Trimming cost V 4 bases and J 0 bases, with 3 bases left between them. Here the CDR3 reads CSATSNYGYTF. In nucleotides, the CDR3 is TGCAGTGCTACTTCTAACTATGGCTACACCTTC.

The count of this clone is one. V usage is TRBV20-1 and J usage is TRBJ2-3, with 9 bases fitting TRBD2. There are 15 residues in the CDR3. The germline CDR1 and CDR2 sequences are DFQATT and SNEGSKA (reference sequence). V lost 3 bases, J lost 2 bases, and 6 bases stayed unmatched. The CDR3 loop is CSASWRGGFTDTQYF. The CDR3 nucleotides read TGCAGTGCTAGTTGGCGGGGGGGCTTCACAGATACGCAGTATTTT.

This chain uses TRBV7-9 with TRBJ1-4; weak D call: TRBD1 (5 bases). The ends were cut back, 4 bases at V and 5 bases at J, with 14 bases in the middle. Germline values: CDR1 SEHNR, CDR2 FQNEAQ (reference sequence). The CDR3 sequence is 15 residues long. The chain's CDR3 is CASSSLGGENEKLFF. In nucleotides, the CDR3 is TGTGCCAGCAGCTCGCTTGGAGGGGAGAATGAAAAACTGTTTTTT.

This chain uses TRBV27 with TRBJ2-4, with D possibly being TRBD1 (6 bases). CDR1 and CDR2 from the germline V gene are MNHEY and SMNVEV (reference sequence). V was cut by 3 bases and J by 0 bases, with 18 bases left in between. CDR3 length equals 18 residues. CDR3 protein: CASSLSRKQGLAKNIQYF. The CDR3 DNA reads TGTGCCAGCAGTTTGTCTCGCAAACAGGGATTAGCCAAAAACATTCAGTACTTC.

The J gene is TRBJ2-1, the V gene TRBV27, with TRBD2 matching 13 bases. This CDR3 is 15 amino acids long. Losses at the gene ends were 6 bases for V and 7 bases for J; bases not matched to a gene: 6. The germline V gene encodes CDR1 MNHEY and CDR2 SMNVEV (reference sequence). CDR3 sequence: CASRELAGGRNEQFF. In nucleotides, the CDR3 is TGTGCCAGCAGAGAACTAGCGGGGGGGCGGAATGAGCAGTTCTTC.

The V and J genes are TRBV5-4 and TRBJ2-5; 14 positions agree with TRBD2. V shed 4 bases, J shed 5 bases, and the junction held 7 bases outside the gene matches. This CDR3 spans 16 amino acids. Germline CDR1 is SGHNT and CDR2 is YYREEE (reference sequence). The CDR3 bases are TGTGCCAGCAGCCTAGGGACTAGCGGGGGCGAGGAGACCCAGTACTTC. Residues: CASSLGTSGGEETQYF.

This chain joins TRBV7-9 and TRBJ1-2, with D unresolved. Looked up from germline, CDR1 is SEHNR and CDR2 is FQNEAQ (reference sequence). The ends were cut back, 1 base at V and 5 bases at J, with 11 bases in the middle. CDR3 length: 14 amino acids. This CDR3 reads CASSLEFRGYGYTF. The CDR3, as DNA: TGTGCCAGCAGCTTAGAATTCAGAGGTTATGGCTACACCTTC.

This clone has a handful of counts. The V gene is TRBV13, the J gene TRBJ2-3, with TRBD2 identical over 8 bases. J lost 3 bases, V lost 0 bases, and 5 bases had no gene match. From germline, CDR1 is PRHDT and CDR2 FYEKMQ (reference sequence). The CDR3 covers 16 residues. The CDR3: CASSLGLQRGTDTQYF. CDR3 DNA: TGTGCCAGCAGCTTAGGCCTCCAGCGGGGGACAGATACGCAGTATTTT.

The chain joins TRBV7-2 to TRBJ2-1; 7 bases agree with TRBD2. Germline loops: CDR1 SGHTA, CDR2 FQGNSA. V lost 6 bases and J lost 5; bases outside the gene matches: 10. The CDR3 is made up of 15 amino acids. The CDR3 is CASSTSGTYNNEQFF. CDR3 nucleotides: TGTGCCAGCAGTACCAGCGGGACTTACAACAATGAGCAGTTCTTC. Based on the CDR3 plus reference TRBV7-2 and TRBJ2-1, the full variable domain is GAGVSQSPSNKVTEKGKDVELRCDPISGHTALYWYRQSLGQGLEFLIYFQGNSAPDKSGLPSDRFSAERTGGSVSTLTIQRTQQEDSAVYLCASSTSGTYNNEQFFGPGTRLTVL.

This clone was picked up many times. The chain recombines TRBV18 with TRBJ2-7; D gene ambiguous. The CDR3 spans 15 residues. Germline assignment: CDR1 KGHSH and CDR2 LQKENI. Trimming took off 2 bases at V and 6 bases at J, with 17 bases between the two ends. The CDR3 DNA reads TGTGCCAGCTCACCAGAGGCATACCCTTCTTCCGAGCAGTACTTC. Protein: CASSPEAYPSSEQYF.

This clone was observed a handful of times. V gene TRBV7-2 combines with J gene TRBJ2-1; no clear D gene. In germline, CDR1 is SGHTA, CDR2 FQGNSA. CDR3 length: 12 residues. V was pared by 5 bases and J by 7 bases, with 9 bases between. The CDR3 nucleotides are TGTGCCAGCAGCCAGGTAGTGAATGAGCAGTTCTTC. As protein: CASSQVVNEQFF. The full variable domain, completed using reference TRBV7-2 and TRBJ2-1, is GAGVSQSPSNKVTEKGKDVELRCDPISGHTALYWYRQSLGQGLEFLIYFQGNSAPDKSGLPSDRFSAERTGGSVSTLTIQRTQQEDSAVYLCASSQVVNEQFFGPGTRLTVL.

For the CDR3, the DNA is TGTGCCAGCAGTCGCGGGGGACAGGGCTTCACTAGAGCTTTCTTT. This codes for CASSRGGQGFTRAFF. This chain joins TRBV28 and TRBJ1-1; 9 bases agree with TRBD1. This CDR3 spans 15 amino acids. Germline assignment: CDR1 MDHEN and CDR2 SYDVKM. J was trimmed by 10 bases and V by 5 bases; bases with no gene match: 14.

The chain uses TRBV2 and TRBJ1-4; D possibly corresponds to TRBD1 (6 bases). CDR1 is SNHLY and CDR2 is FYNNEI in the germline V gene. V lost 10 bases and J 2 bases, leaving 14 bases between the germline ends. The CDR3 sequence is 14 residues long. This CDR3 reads CAIPEGGTNEKLFF. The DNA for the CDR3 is TGTGCCATACCTGAGGGGGGGACTAATGAAAAACTGTTTTTT. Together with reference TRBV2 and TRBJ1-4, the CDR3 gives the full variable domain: EPEVTQTPSHQVTQMGQEVILRCVPISNHLYFYWYRQILGQKVEFLVSFYNNEISEKSEIFDDQFSVERPDGSNFTLKIRSTKLEDSAMYFCAIPEGGTNEKLFFGSGTQLSVL.

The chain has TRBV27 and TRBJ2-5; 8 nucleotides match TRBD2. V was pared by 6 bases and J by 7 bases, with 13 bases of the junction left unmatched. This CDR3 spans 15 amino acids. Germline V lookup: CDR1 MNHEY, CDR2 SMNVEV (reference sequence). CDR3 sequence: CASRVGGTRKGTQYF. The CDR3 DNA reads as TGTGCCAGCAGAGTTGGCGGGACTAGGAAGGGGACCCAGTACTTC.